These 30 T cell receptor beta chains were all obtained from the same sample, sequenced in a study of T cell responses to AZD1222 COVID-19 vaccine. TCRdb's copy holds only in-frame clones and misses some; the assay was immunoSEQ multiplex PCR. The repertoire has about 140,000 clones, about 92% of them found once; the top ten carry around 10%. Sequenced material: peripheral blood, taken after recovery from COVID-19. These receptors all come from an adult who had recovered from COVID-19.

This chain connects TRBV2 to TRBJ2-5; weak D call: TRBD1 (6 bases). The germline CDR1 and CDR2 sequences are SNHLY and FYNNEI. This CDR3 has 14 residues. V lost 2 bases, J lost 5 bases, and 12 bases lay in between. The CDR3 bases are TGTGCCAGCAGTGAACAGGGGATCGATGAGACCCAGTACTTC. Translated, it gives CASSEQGIDETQYF.

The chain is built from TRBV7-3 and TRBJ2-7; 7 bases agree with TRBD1. Germline trimming cut 5 bases from V and 1 base from J; bases unmatched to any gene: 8. The CDR3 consists of 15 residues. Germline assignment: CDR1 SGHTA and CDR2 FQGTGA. In DNA form, the CDR3 reads TGTGCCAGCAGCCCTCAAGGGGGCTCTTCCTACGAGCAGTACTTC. Translating gives CASSPQGGSSYEQYF. Supplemented by reference TRBV7-3 and TRBJ2-7, the full variable domain reads GAGVSQTPSNKVTEKGKYVELRCDPISGHTALYWYRQSLGQGPEFLIYFQGTGAADDSGLPNDRFFAVRPEGSVSTLKIQRTERGDSAVYLCASSPQGGSSYEQYFGPGTRLTVT.

This chain links TRBV4-1 with TRBJ2-7; 7 bases are shared with TRBD2. V lost 0 bases, J lost 6 bases, and 20 bases stayed unmatched. This CDR3 has 19 residues. Germline lookup yields CDR1 MGHRA and CDR2 YSYEKL. The CDR3 region is CASSQEWSRVGGFSREQYF. As DNA, the CDR3 is TGCGCCAGCAGCCAAGAATGGTCGCGGGTGGGAGGGTTTTCGCGCGAGCAGTACTTC.

This chain joins TRBV7-3 and TRBJ2-1; no definite D call. The V and J ends lost 4 bases and 4 bases respectively, with 8 bases between them. The CDR3 is 13 residues long. Germline V gene sequence: CDR1 SGHTA, CDR2 FQGTGA. CDR3 loop: CASSSTPYNEQFF. DNA for the CDR3: TGTGCCAGCAGCTCCACCCCTTACAATGAGCAGTTCTTC.

V gene TRBV5-1 combines with J gene TRBJ1-1; TRBD1 matches at 8 bases. CDR1 is SGHRS, CDR2 YFSETQ, per germline. This CDR3 comprises 12 residues. With V trimmed by 4 bases and J by 8 bases, 4 bases remained unmatched. The CDR3 bases are TGCGCCAGCAGCGTAGGACAGGGCGAAGCTTTCTTT. It specifies CASSVGQGEAFF.

This clone has just a few counts. This chain joins TRBV27 and TRBJ2-7, with TRBD1 matching 8 bases. The V gene's germline CDR1 is MNHEY and CDR2 SMNVEV (reference sequence). Trimming took 8 bases from V and 3 from J; bases not matched to a gene: 15. The CDR3 sequence is 16 residues long. CDR3 amino acids: CASGNARTGYYYEQYF. The CDR3 DNA reads as TGTGCCAGCGGAAATGCCCGGACAGGGTACTACTACGAGCAGTACTTC.

This chain connects TRBV30 to TRBJ1-2, with 8 positions matching TRBD1. Germline CDR1 is GTSNPN and CDR2 is SVGIG (reference sequence). The CDR3 contains 17 residues. The J segment lost 6 bases and the V segment lost 1 base, leaving 16 bases of the junction unmatched. This chain's CDR3 is CAWSGDRRSGLVDGYTF. The CDR3 coding sequence is TGTGCCTGGAGTGGGGACAGGAGATCAGGATTGGTAGATGGCTACACCTTC.

V is TRBV28 and J is TRBJ2-2, with D perhaps matching TRBD1 or TRBD2 (5 bases each). V was shortened by 8 bases and J by 3 bases, with 13 bases between the two germline ends. The CDR3 is 14 amino acids. Germline V gives CDR1 MDHEN, CDR2 SYDVKM. The CDR3 region is CASLGERYTGELFF. CDR3 coding DNA: TGTGCCAGCCTGGGGGAGAGGTACACCGGGGAGCTGTTTTTT.

This sequence joins TRBV2 and TRBJ1-1; tentatively, D is TRBD1 (6 bases). The germline V and J ends were trimmed by 6 bases and 3 bases, with 11 bases remaining between them. The CDR3 sequence is 13 residues long. Germline V gene sequence: CDR1 SNHLY, CDR2 FYNNEI. The CDR3 spells CASSLGGDTEAFF. DNA of the CDR3: TGTGCCAGCAGCCTAGGGGGGGACACTGAAGCTTTCTTT. Combining the CDR3 with reference TRBV2 and TRBJ1-1 gives the whole variable domain EPEVTQTPSHQVTQMGQEVILRCVPISNHLYFYWYRQILGQKVEFLVSFYNNEISEKSEIFDDQFSVERPDGSNFTLKIRSTKLEDSAMYFCASSLGGDTEAFFGQGTRLTVV.

This chain connects TRBV19 to TRBJ2-3; D might be TRBD2 (6 bases). This CDR3 is 14 amino acids long. Trimming removed 3 bases at V and 0 bases at J, with 7 bases between. Germline V gives CDR1 LNHDA, CDR2 SQIVND (reference sequence). The CDR3 nucleotides are TGTGCCAGTAGTATCGGGACTAGCACAGATACGCAGTATTTT. Protein product: CASSIGTSTDTQYF.

This clone was picked up one time. The chain has TRBV14 and TRBJ2-2; D is unresolved. CDR3 length equals 13 residues. V lost 6 bases and J lost 0, with 5 bases in between. From germline, CDR1 is SGHDN and CDR2 FVKESK. CDR3 nucleotides: TGTGCCAGCAGTTTCTCGAACACCGGGGAGCTGTTTTTT. This sequence encodes CASSFSNTGELFF.

CDR3 sequence (DNA): TGTGCCAGCAGTTTAAAATCCCGGGCAGGGGGAAATTCGCTGCACTCTGGAAACACCATATATTTT. Encoded protein: CASSLKSRAGGNSLHSGNTIYF. The chain links TRBV27 to TRBJ1-3, with 7 positions matching TRBD1. J was trimmed by 0 bases and V by 2 bases; bases with no gene match: 22. The V gene's germline CDR1 is MNHEY and CDR2 SMNVEV (reference sequence). This CDR3 has 22 amino acids.

The chain is built from TRBV19 and TRBJ2-3; D uncertain. With 3 bases removed from V and 1 base from J, the gap between germline ends came to 11 bases. The CDR3 is 15 residues long. Germline V gene lookup returns CDR1 LNHDA and CDR2 SQIVND (reference sequence). CDR3 sequence: CASSISAWGTDTQYF. The CDR3 DNA sequence: TGTGCCAGTAGTATCTCAGCATGGGGCACAGATACGCAGTATTTT.

V usage is TRBV7-3 and J usage is TRBJ2-1; 10 bases are shared with TRBD2. J lost 7 bases, V lost 4 bases, and 4 bases had no gene match. This CDR3 is 14 amino acids long. CDR1 and CDR2 (germline): SGHTA, FQGTGA. CDR3 region: CASSSDSGRNEQFF. CDR3 nucleotide sequence: TGTGCCAGCAGCTCGGATAGCGGGAGGAATGAGCAGTTCTTC. Full variable domain (remainder filled in from reference TRBV7-3 and TRBJ2-1): GAGVSQTPSNKVTEKGKYVELRCDPISGHTALYWYRQSLGQGPEFLIYFQGTGAADDSGLPNDRFFAVRPEGSVSTLKIQRTERGDSAVYLCASSSDSGRNEQFFGPGTRLTVL.

The rearrangement links TRBV28 to TRBJ1-2, with no clear D. The CDR3 loop spans 14 amino acids. V dropped 6 bases and J dropped 4 bases, with 15 bases sitting between them. Germline assignment: CDR1 MDHEN and CDR2 SYDVKM. As DNA, the CDR3 is TGTGCCAGCAGCCCAAGAGACAAGTTCTATGGCTACACCTTC. Translation: CASSPRDKFYGYTF.

The chain uses TRBV19 and TRBJ2-3; 8 bases agree with TRBD2. The germline V gene encodes CDR1 LNHDA and CDR2 SQIVND (reference sequence). This CDR3 spans 14 amino acids. The V segment lost 6 bases and the J segment 3 bases; nucleotides outside the gene matches: 5. The CDR3 is CASSPGLETDTQYF. DNA for the CDR3: TGTGCCAGTAGCCCGGGACTAGAGACAGATACGCAGTATTTT.

The chain joins TRBV5-1 to TRBJ2-7; D tentatively fits TRBD1 or TRBD2 (5 bases each). The CDR3 runs 13 residues. Germline V gene lookup returns CDR1 SGHRS and CDR2 YFSETQ. The germline V and J ends were trimmed by 5 bases and 6 bases, with 15 bases remaining between them. The DNA of the CDR3 is TGCGCCAGCAGAGGGACCGACACTTTCGAGCAGTACTTC. The encoded protein is CASRGTDTFEQYF.

The V and J genes are TRBV19 and TRBJ1-1; no firm D call. Per the germline V gene, CDR1 is LNHDA and CDR2 is SQIVND (reference sequence). The CDR3 sequence is 17 residues long. V was pared by 4 bases and J by 0 bases, with 18 bases between. The CDR3 loop reads CASSKPPGLNLNTEAFF. DNA for the CDR3: TGTGCCAGTAGTAAACCCCCCGGGCTGAACCTGAACACTGAAGCTTTCTTT.

This clone was counted once. This chain connects TRBV5-8 to TRBJ2-2, with 7 bases aligning to TRBD2. The trim removed 3 bases at V and 0 bases at J, leaving 2 bases unmatched. The CDR3 is made up of 15 amino acids. Germline values: CDR1 SGHTS, CDR2 YDEGEE. The CDR3 loop is CASSWGGANTGELFF. The CDR3 DNA reads as TGTGCCAGCAGCTGGGGGGGAGCGAACACCGGGGAGCTGTTTTTT.

The chain joins TRBV28 to TRBJ2-2; D uncertain. This CDR3 is 16 amino acids long. From germline, CDR1 is MDHEN and CDR2 SYDVKM. Trimming pared 7 bases from V and 0 bases from J, leaving 15 bases between. This chain's CDR3 is CASNTERHSNTGELFF. For the CDR3, the DNA is TGTGCCAGCAACACAGAGCGTCACTCGAACACCGGGGAGCTGTTTTTT.

This clone appeared a single time. Germline is not matched at one junction end, which may reflect a read error. As DNA, the CDR3 is TGTGCCACCAGCAGAGGGACAGGGCAATCAGCCCCTGTGCACTTT. Encoded protein: CATSRGTGQSAPVHF. The J gene is TRBJ1-5, the V gene TRBV15; 8 nucleotides align to TRBD1. The CDR3 is 15 residues long. Germline lookup yields CDR1 LNHNV and CDR2 YYDKDF (reference sequence).

V gene TRBV6-5 combines with J gene TRBJ1-1; TRBD1 is a possible D gene (5 bases). Germline V gene lookup returns CDR1 MNHEY and CDR2 SVGAGI. The CDR3 length is 13 residues. V was trimmed by 4 bases and J by 5 bases, leaving 11 bases between them. The CDR3 DNA sequence: TGTGCCAGCAGTTTCGGGGCAGGAACTGAAGCTTTCTTT. Translating it yields CASSFGAGTEAFF.

V usage is TRBV4-2 and J usage is TRBJ2-4, with 13 positions matching TRBD2. Per germline, CDR1 LGHNA and CDR2 YNFKEQ. After removal of 2 bases from V and 2 bases from J, the junction contained 9 bases not matched to a gene. The length of the CDR3 is 19 residues. The CDR3 DNA follows: TGTGCCAGCAGCCAACCACTAGCGGGAGGGCCCGTAACCAAAAACATTCAGTACTTC. Translated: CASSQPLAGGPVTKNIQYF.

The V and J genes are TRBV28 and TRBJ1-1, with D hard to call. The CDR3 extends over 14 amino acids. V lost 2 bases and J 1 base, leaving 8 bases between the germline ends. Germline assignment: CDR1 MDHEN and CDR2 SYDVKM. As DNA, the CDR3 is TGTGCCAGCAGTTTAGGTTGGGCGAACACTGAAGCTTTCTTT. Its protein is CASSLGWANTEAFF.

The V call is TRBV6-5, the J call TRBJ2-5; 11 bases line up with TRBD2. V gave up 5 bases and J gave up 4 bases; unmatched junction bases: 3. CDR3 length: 14 residues. Germline V gene sequence: CDR1 MNHEY, CDR2 SVGAGI. The CDR3, as DNA: TGTGCCAGCAGTCGACTAGCGGGGTTAGAGACCCAGTACTTC. This gives the protein CASSRLAGLETQYF.

This CDR3 is CASSPTQGAKEKLFF. CDR3 bases: TGTGCCAGCTCACCTACACAGGGGGCCAAGGAAAAACTGTTTTTT. V is TRBV18 and J is TRBJ1-4; 9 positions match TRBD1. J lost 8 bases, V lost 3 bases, and 7 bases had no gene match. CDR1 is KGHSH, CDR2 LQKENI, per germline. The CDR3 covers 15 residues. The entire variable domain, with the rest obtained from reference TRBV18 and TRBJ1-4, is as follows: NAGVMQNPRHLVRRRGQEARLRCSPMKGHSHVYWYRQLPEEGLKFMVYLQKENIIDESGMPKERFSAEFPKEGPSILRIQQVVRGDSAAYFCASSPTQGAKEKLFFGSGTQLSVL.

J is TRBJ2-1 and V is TRBV11-2; TRBD2 is a possible D gene (6 bases). The length of the CDR3 is 15 residues. Germline V gene sequence: CDR1 SGHAT, CDR2 FQNNGV. V was pared by 0 bases and J by 5 bases, with 11 bases between. The CDR3 nucleotides are TGTGCCAGCAGCTTAGAAGGCGGGGATAACAATGAGCAGTTCTTC. It is translated as CASSLEGGDNNEQFF.

The rearrangement uses TRBV3-1 (or the pseudogene TRBV3-2) and TRBJ2-3; 7 bases fit TRBD1. Germline CDR1 reads LGHDT; CDR2 reads YNNKEL (reference sequence). This CDR3 is 17 amino acids long. After removal of 3 bases from V and 2 bases from J, the junction contained 11 bases not matched to a gene. The CDR3 spells CASSHPDGDRFTDTQYF. The CDR3 DNA sequence: TGTGCCAGCAGCCACCCGGACGGGGACAGATTCACAGATACGCAGTATTTT.

The CDR3 spells CASSLPPAEEQYF. The CDR3 DNA is TGTGCCAGCAGCTTACCTCCGGCGGAGGAGCAGTACTTC. This chain joins TRBV7-2 and TRBJ2-7; no firm D call. V lost 2 bases and J lost 7, with 12 bases in between. CDR1 and CDR2 from the germline V gene are SGHTA and FQGNSA. The CDR3 is made up of 13 amino acids.

The rearrangement links TRBV27 to TRBJ2-7; possible D gene TRBD1, 5 bases. The V end lost 0 bases, the J end lost 6 bases, and 18 bases lay between the germline ends. This CDR3 region has 16 residues. Germline assignment: CDR1 MNHEY and CDR2 SMNVEV (reference sequence). The CDR3, as DNA: TGTGCCAGCAGTTTATCGCTGGACACCACCCGGCTCGAGCAGTACTTC. Translation gives CASSLSLDTTRLEQYF.